This is a list of T cell receptor beta chains from one sample in a study of blood T cells in healthy people across ages. One entry per CDR3 protein results from TCRdb running MiXCR on the 5' RACE reads. The sample holds around 800,000 distinct CDR3 sequences, around 45% seen once. The specimen sequenced was blood. The receptors originated from an elderly man in good health. Both conserved end residues are trimmed from each CDR3. The size of a clone is reported for some rows only, either as once, few or many, or as a class for expanded clones.

abundance,v_gene,j_gene,CDR3aa
.,TRBV20-1,TRBJ2-3,SARDARLTDTQY
.,TRBV7-2,TRBJ2-1,ASSLDSASGNNEQF
.,TRBV20-1,TRBJ2-1,SASRSLGTYEQF
.,TRBV12-3/TRBV12-4,TRBJ2-7,ASSIGQGNSYEQY
.,TRBV6-5,TRBJ1-2,ASRTGAGVGYT
.,TRBV7-2,TRBJ2-1,AGSLEVLASSYNEQF
.,TRBV4-3,TRBJ2-7,ASSQDKDSGYEQY
once,TRBV6-5,TRBJ1-5,ASSSRGRGLGQPQH
few,TRBV18,TRBJ2-5,ASSITGAETQY
few,TRBV27,TRBJ2-7,ASSLSPRGSYEQY
few,TRBV3-1,TRBJ2-3,ASSQDAGVGDTQY
few,TRBV20-1,TRBJ2-5,SAGLGGNQETQY
few,TRBV28,TRBJ2-7,ASSSPSTGPYEQY
few,TRBV6-2/TRBV6-3,TRBJ2-1,ASRLAGALGEQF
.,TRBV12-3/TRBV12-4,TRBJ1-6,ASSVQGARNSPLH
.,TRBV24-1,TRBJ2-1,ATSDGTSGRIRRPNEQF
.,TRBV28,TRBJ1-2,ASTPGQTRYGYT
few,TRBV5-1,TRBJ2-1,ASSLGLRQGAYNEQF
.,TRBV7-6,TRBJ2-1,ASSSWRESSYNEQF
.,TRBV6-6,TRBJ2-5,ASRAGPLETQY
.,TRBV20-1,TRBJ2-1,SARPSRVEQF
once,TRBV7-2,TRBJ2-5,ASGLDTGRETQY
.,TRBV29-1,TRBJ2-1,SVDQTGGGNEQF
few,TRBV7-2,TRBJ2-1,ASSLHRLAGGFSEQF
few,TRBV11-2,TRBJ2-5,ASSLGPGPQETQY
.,TRBV28,TRBJ2-7,ASTDSGTGAYEQY
few,TRBV9,TRBJ2-7,ASSVAADGLYEQY
.,TRBV10-3,TRBJ1-5,AISEGGGKGQPQH
few,TRBV12-3/TRBV12-4,TRBJ2-1,ASSSSGLARYNEQF
.,TRBV11-2,TRBJ2-7,ASSFSGEKQY
many,TRBV27,TRBJ2-7,ASILLSLLIEREVYEQY
.,TRBV4-2,.,ASSQETIVNNEQY
.,TRBV20-1,.,SARLAGGPSEQY
.,TRBV20-1,TRBJ1-2,SAPIYGYT
.,TRBV24-1,TRBJ2-1,ATSDGGPGTYNEQF